This T cell receptor (beta chain) was recorded in a study of CD8+CD57+ T cells in acquired aplastic anemia. In the study overall: Mean yield of DNA from sorted CD4+ and CD8+ cells was 3 to 3.5 ug. On average, healthy donors gave approximately 9.9 million reads for CD4+ cells.

The template for TCR beta VDJ and CDR3 sequence profiling was genomic DNA. TCRdb processed the reads anew with MiXCR; each CDR3 protein has one entry. The sample records some 82,000 distinct CDR3 sequences, about half being singletons. The V gene's germline CDR1 is MNHEY and CDR2 SVGEGT. The CDR3 loop spans 17 amino acids. V shed 2 bases, J shed 0 bases, and the junction held 10 bases outside the gene matches. This clonotype was detected ten times or more. Its antigen is as yet unknown. General study findings and limits: Patients and controls shared over 25 CD8+ CDR3 sequences, which appeared highly expressed in patients and within their immunodominant clones.

The chain combines TRBV6-2 or TRBV6-3 with TRBJ2-7; TRBD1 agrees at 7 bases. The sequence came from a human donor in good health, serving as a control. Material: sorted CD4+, CD8+, or CD8+CD57+ T cells (not recorded which) from PBMCs. Here the CDR3 DNA reads TGTGCCAGCAGTTACACCCAGGACAGGACGAGCTCCTACGAGCAGTACTTC. Residues: CASSYTQDRTSSYEQYF.